Here is one TCR beta chain with its context. This CDR3 has 17 amino acids. Losses at the gene ends were 3 bases for V and 3 bases for J; bases not matched to a gene: 11. The germline V gene has CDR1 LGHDT and CDR2 YNNKEL (reference sequence). Original methodology: Counts of nucleated cells, estimated from reference gene primer amplification, were obtained. Here immunoSEQ multiplex PCR was the method, and the copy in TCRdb shows in-frame clones only, minus some. V, J and clone size are those of that table, while D and trimming were read from the DNA. The table shows under 200,000 clones, with around 80% occurring only once. The sample comes from a study of blood T cell repertoires in COVID-19. For the study at large: Sources were T cells, B-cell-depleted T cells, or PBMCs; the material itself was cDNA or gDNA.

The rearrangement links TRBV3-1 (or the pseudogene TRBV3-2) to TRBJ1-1; the match to TRBD1 covers 9 bases. The sequencing sample was made of peripheral blood. This clonotype was obtained from a man in his 70s with active or convalescent COVID-19. CDR3 protein: CASSQTPPRTGDTEAFF. The CDR3 nucleotides read TGTGCCAGCAGCCAGACCCCTCCTAGGACAGGGGACACTGAAGCTTTCTTT.